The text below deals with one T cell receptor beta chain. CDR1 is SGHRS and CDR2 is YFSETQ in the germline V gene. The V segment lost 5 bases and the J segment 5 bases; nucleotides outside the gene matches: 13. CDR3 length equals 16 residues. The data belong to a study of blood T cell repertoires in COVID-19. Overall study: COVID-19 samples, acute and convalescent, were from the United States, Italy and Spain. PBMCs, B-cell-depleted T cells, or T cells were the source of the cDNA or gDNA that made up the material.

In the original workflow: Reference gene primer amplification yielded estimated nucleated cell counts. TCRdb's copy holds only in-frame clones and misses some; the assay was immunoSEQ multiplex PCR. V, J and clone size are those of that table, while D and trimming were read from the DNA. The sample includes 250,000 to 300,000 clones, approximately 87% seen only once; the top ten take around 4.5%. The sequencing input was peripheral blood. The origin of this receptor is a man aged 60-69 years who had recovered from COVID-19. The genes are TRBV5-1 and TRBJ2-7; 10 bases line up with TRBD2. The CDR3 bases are TGCGCCAGCAGTCGTGGCCTAGCGGGGGAAAACGACGAGCAGTACTTC. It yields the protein CASSRGLAGENDEQYF.